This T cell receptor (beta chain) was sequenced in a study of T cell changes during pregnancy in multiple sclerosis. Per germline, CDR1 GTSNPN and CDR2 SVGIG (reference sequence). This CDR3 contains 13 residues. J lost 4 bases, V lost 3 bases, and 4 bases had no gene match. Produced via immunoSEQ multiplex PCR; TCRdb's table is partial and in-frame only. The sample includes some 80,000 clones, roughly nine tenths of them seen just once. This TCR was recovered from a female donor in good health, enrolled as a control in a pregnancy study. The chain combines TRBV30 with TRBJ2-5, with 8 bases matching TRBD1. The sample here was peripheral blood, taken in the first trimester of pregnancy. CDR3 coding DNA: TGTGCCTGGAGAACAGGGGGAGGAGAGACCCAGTACTTC. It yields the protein CAWRTGGGETQYF.